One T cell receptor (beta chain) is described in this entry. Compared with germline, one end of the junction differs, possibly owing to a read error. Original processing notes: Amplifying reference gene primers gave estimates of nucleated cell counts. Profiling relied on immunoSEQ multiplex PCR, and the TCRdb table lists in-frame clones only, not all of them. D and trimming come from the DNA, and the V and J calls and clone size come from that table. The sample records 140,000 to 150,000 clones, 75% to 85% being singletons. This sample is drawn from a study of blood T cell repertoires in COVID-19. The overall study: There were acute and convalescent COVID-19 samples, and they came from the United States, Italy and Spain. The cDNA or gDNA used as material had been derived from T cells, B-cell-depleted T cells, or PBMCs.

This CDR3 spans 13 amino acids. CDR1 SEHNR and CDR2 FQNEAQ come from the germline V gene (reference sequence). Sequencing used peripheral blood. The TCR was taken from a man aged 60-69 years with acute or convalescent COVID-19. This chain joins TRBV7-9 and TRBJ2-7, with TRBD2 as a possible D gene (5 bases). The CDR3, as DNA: TGTGCCAGCAGCTTAGAGAGCATGGTTGGGAGCGACTTC. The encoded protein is CASSLESMVGSDF.